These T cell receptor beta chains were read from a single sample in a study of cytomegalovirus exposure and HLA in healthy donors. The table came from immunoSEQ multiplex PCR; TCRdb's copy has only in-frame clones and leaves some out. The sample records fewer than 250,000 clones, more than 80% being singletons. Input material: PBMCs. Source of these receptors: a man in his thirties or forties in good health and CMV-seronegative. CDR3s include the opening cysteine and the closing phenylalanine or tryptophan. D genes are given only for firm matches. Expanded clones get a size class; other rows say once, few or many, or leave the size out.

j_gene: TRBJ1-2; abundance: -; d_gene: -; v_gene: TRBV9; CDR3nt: TGTGCCAGCAGCGTAGGCACAGACTCACAGGCGAACTATGGCTACACCTTC; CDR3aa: CASSVGTDSQANYGYTF
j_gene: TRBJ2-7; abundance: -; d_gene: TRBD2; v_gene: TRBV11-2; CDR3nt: TGTGCCAGCAGCCTTGGTCGAGCGGGGAGGTACGAGCAGTACTTC; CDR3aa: CASSLGRAGRYEQYF
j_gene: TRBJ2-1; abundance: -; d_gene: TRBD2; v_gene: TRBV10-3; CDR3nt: TGTGCCATCAGTGTGGGGGGGACTAGCGGGGGGTTCAATGAGCAGTTCTTC; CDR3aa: CAISVGGTSGGFNEQFF
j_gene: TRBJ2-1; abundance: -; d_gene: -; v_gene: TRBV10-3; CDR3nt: TGTGCCATCAGTAGCCATTCTCCCAATGAGCAGTTCTTC; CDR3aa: CAISSHSPNEQFF
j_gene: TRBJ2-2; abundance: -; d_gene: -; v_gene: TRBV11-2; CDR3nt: TGTGCCAGCAGCTTAGCGGGTGGCGGGGAGCTGTTTTTT; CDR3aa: CASSLAGGGELFF
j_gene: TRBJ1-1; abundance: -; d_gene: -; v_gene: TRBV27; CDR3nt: TGTGCCAGCAGACAGGGTATTATCGCTGAAGCTTTCTTT; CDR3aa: CASRQGIIAEAFF
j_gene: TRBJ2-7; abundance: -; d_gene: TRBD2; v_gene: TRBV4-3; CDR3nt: TGCGCCAGCAGCCGGACTAGCGGTTTCTACGAGCAGTACTTC; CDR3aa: CASSRTSGFYEQYF
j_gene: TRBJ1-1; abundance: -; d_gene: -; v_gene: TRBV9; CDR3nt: TGTGCCAGCAGCGTAGCTATGAACACTGAAGCTTTCTTT; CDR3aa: CASSVAMNTEAFF
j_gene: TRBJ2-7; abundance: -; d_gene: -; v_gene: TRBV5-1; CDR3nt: TGCGCCAGCGTAAACCCGGGAACCTACGAGCAGTACTTC; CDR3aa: CASVNPGTYEQYF
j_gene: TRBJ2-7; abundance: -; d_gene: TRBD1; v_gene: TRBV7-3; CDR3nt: TGTGCCAGCAGCCCGACAGGGGCGAAGTCCTACGAGCAGTACTTC; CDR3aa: CASSPTGAKSYEQYF
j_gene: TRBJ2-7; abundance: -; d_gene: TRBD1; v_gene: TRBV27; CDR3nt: TGTGCCAGCTTCCGGACAGGGTATTCCTACGAGCAGTACTTC; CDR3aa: CASFRTGYSYEQYF
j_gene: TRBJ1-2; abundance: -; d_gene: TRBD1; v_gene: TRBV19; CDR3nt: TGTGCCAGTAGCATGGACAGGGACTATGGCTACACCTTC; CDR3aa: CASSMDRDYGYTF
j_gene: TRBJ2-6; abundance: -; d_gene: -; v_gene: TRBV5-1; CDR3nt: TGCGCCAGCAGCTTCGTAGAGGTAACGGGGGCCAACGTCCTGACTTTC; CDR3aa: CASSFVEVTGANVLTF
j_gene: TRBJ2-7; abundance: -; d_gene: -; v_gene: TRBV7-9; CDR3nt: TGTGCCAGCAGCTACCGACAGACCTACGAGCAGTACTTC; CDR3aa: CASSYRQTYEQYF
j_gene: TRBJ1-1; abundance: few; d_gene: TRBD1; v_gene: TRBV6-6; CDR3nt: TGTGCCAGCAGTTGGGGACAGCCACTGAGTGAAGCTTTCTTT; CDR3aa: CASSWGQPLSEAFF
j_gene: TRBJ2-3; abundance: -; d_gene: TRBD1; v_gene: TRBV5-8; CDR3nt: TGTGCCAGCAGCTCCCGGACAGGGGGCGGAAATACGCAGTATTTT; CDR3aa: CASSSRTGGGNTQYF
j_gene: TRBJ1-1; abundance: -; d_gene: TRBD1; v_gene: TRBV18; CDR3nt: TGTGCCAGCTCACCGCCACGACAGGGGAACACTGAAGCTTTCTTT; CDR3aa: CASSPPRQGNTEAFF
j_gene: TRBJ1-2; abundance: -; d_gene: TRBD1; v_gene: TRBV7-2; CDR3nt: TGTGCCAGCAGCTCGGGACAGACCTATGGCTACACCTTC; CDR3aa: CASSSGQTYGYTF
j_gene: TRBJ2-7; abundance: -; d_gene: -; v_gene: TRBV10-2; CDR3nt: TGCGCCAGCAGTGAGTCCGGTTACGAGCAGTACTTC; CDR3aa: CASSESGYEQYF
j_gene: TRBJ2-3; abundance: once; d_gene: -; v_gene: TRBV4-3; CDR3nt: TGCGCCAGCAGGGGCGGGGGCACAGATACGCAGTATTTT; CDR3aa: CASRGGGTDTQYF
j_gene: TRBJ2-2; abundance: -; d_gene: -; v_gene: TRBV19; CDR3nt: TGTGCCAGTAGTATAGGGCAGGGCGAGAACACCGGGGAGCTGTTTTTT; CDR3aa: CASSIGQGENTGELFF
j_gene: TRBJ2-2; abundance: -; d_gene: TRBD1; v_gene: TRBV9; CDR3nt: TGTGCCAGCAGCGCGATACAGGGGAAGAACACCGGGGAGCTGTTTTTT; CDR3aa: CASSAIQGKNTGELFF
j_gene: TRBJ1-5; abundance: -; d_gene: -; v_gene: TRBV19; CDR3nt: TGTGCCAGTAGTTCTAATCAGCCCCAGCATTTT; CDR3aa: CASSSNQPQHF
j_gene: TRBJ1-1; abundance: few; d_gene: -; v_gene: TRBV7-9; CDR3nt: TGTGCCAGCAGCTTACCTTGGAACACTGAAGCTTTCTTT; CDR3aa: CASSLPWNTEAFF
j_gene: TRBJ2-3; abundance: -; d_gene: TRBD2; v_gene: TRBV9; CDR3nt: TGTGCCAGCAGCGAACTAGCGGGGGCCTCCACAGATACGCAGTATTTT; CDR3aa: CASSELAGASTDTQYF
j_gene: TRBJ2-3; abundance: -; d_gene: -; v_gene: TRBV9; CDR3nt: TGTGCCAGCAGCGTTACAGATTCCACAGATACGCAGTATTTT; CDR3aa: CASSVTDSTDTQYF
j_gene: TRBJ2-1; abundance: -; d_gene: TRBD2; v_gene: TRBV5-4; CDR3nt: TGTGCCAGCAGCGTCCCTAGCGGGGGGAAGAATGAGCAGTTCTTC; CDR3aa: CASSVPSGGKNEQFF
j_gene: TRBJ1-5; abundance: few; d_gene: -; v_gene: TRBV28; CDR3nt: TGTGCCAGCAGTTCGCTCATGACAGGATATAGCAATCAGCCCCAGCATTTT; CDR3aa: CASSSLMTGYSNQPQHF
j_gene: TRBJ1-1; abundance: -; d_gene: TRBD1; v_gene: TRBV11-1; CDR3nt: TGTGCCAGCAGGACAGGGGGCACTGAAGCTTTCTTT; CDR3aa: CASRTGGTEAFF
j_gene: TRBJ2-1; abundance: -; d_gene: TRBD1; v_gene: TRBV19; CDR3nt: TGTGCCAGTAGTATCCGATTGGACAGGGTTTACAATGAGCAGTTCTTC; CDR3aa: CASSIRLDRVYNEQFF
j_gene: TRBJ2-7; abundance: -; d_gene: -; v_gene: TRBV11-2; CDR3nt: TGTGCCAGCAGCTTAGAAAGAGACTACGAGCAGTACTTC; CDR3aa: CASSLERDYEQYF
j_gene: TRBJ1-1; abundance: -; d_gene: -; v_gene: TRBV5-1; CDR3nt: TGCGCCAGCAGCTTGGCGTCCAGGGGTCTTGGAGAAGCTTTCTTT; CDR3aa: CASSLASRGLGEAFF
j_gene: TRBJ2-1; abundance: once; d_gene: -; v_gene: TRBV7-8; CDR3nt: TGTGCCAGCAGCCTTCTAGTTTCCTACAATGAGCAGTTCTTC; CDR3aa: CASSLLVSYNEQFF
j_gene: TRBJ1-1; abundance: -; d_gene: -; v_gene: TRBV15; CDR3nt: TGTGCCACCAGCAGGACTCGGGGGGCTGAAGCTTTCTTT; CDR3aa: CATSRTRGAEAFF
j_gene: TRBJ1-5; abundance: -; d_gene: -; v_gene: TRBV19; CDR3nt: TGTGCCAGTAGTATAGATCCGGGGGGTAGCAATCAGCCCCAGCATTTT; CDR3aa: CASSIDPGGSNQPQHF
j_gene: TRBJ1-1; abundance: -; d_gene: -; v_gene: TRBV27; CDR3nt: TGTGCCAGCAGTGAAGGGAGGATCACTGAAGCTTTCTTT; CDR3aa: CASSEGRITEAFF
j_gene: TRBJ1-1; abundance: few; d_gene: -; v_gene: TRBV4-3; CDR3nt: TGCGCCAGCAGCCAAGATAGGGGCAACACTGAAGCTTTCTTT; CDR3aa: CASSQDRGNTEAFF
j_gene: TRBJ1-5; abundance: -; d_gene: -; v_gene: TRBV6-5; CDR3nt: TGTACCAGCAGTTACGGCAACAATCAGCCCCAGCATTTT; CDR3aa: CTSSYGNNQPQHF
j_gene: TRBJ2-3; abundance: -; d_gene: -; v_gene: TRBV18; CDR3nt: TGTGCCAGCTCTCAAAACGGGGGGCTCACAGATACGCAGTATTTT; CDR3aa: CASSQNGGLTDTQYF
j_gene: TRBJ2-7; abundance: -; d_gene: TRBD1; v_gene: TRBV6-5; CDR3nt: TGTGCCATTGGGACAGGGCACGAGCAGTACTTC; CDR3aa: CAIGTGHEQYF
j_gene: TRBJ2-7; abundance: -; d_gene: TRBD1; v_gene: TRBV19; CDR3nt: TGTGCCAGTAGTCTTAGGGACAGAGACGAGCAGTACTTC; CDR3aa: CASSLRDRDEQYF
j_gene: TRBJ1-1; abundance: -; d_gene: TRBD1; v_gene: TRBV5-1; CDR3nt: TGCGCCAGCAGCTTTGGTTACAGGGGGAACACTGAAGCTTTCTTT; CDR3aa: CASSFGYRGNTEAFF
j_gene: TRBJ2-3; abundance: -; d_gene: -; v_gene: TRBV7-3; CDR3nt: TGTGCCAGCAGCTTAGGGGGGGGGCGAAAGGCAGATACGCAGTATTTT; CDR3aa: CASSLGGGRKADTQYF
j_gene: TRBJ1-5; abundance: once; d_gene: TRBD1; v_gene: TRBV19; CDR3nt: TGTGCCAGTAGTACCCACAGGGGGGCGGATCAGCCCCAGCATTTT; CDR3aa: CASSTHRGADQPQHF
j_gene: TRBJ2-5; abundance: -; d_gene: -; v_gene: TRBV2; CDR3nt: TGTGCCAGCAGCGAGACACAAGAGACCCAGTACTTC; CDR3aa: CASSETQETQYF
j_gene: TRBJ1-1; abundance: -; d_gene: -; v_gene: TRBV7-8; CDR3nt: TGTGCCAGCAGCCCAACCAGACTCCCGAACACTGAAGCTTTCTTT; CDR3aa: CASSPTRLPNTEAFF
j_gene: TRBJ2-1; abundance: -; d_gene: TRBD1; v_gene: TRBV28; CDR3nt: TGTGCCAGCAGCTTAATCCCTTCCGGGACAGGGCAGTTCTTC; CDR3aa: CASSLIPSGTGQFF
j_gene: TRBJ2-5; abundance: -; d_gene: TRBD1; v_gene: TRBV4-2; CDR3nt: TGTGCCAGCAGCCAATTGGGGACAGGGGTCCAAGAGACCCAGTACTTC; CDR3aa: CASSQLGTGVQETQYF
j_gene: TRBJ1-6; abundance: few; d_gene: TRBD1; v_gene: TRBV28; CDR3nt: TGTGCCAGCAGTTTATCGGGACAGGGCGCCTCCTATAATTCACCCCTCCACTTT; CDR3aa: CASSLSGQGASYNSPLHF
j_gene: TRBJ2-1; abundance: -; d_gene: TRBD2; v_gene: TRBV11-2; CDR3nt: TGTGCCAGCAGCTCCAGCAGGGGGCTAGCGGGGGGTCGTGGGCAGTTCTTC; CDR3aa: CASSSSRGLAGGRGQFF
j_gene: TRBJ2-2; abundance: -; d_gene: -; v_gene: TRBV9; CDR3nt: TGTGCCAGCAGCGTAACGACAGTCGGGGGCACCGGGGAGCTGTTTTTT; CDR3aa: CASSVTTVGGTGELFF
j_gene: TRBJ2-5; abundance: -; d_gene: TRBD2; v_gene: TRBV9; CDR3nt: TGTGCCAGCAGCGAAAGGGGATGGGGGGGGCAAGAGACCCAGTACTTC; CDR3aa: CASSERGWGGQETQYF
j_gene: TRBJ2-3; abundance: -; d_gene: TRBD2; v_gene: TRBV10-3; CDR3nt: TGTGCCATCAGTGAGGAGGGCGGGGGGCCCACAGATACGCAGTATTTT; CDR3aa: CAISEEGGGPTDTQYF
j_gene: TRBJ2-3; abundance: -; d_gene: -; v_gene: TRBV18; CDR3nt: TGTGCCAGCTCAACGACAGCTAGCACAGATACGCAGTATTTT; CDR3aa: CASSTTASTDTQYF
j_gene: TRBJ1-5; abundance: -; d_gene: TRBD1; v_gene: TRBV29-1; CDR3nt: TGCAGCGTTGGACAGGGTAATCAGCCCCAGCATTTT; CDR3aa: CSVGQGNQPQHF
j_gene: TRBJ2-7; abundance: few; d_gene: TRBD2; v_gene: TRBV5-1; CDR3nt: TGCGCCAGCAGCCCCGACGGGGGGTCCTACGAGCAGTACTTC; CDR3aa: CASSPDGGSYEQYF
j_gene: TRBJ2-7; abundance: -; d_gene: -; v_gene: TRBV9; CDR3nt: TGTGCCAGCAGCGTCGATATGTCTAATTACTACGAGCAGTACTTC; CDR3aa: CASSVDMSNYYEQYF
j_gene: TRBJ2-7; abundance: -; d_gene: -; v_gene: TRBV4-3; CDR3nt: TGCGCCAGCAGCCAAGACGCTAGGTCGGACGAGCAGTACTTC; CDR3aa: CASSQDARSDEQYF